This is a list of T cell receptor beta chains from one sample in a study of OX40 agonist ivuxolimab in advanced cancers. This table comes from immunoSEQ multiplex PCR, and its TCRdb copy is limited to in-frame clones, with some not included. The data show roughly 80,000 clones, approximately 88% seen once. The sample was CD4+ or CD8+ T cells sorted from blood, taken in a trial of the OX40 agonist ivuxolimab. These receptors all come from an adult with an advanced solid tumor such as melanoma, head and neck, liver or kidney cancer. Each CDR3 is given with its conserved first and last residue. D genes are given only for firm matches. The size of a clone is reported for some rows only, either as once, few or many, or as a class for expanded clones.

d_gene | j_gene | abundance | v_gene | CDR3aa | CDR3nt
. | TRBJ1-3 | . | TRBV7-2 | CASSLGWALSGNTIYF | TGTGCCAGCAGCTTAGGGTGGGCCCTCTCTGGAAACACCATATATTTT
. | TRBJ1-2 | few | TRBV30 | CAWGPTGYGYTF | TGTGCCTGGGGACCGACAGGCTATGGCTACACCTTC
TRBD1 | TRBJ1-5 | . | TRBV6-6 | CASSYSTGGRQPQHF | TGTGCCAGCAGTTACTCTACAGGGGGGCGTCAGCCCCAGCATTTT
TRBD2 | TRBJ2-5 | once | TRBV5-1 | CASSTYREVQETQYF | TGCGCCAGCAGTACATACCGGGAGGTTCAAGAGACCCAGTACTTC
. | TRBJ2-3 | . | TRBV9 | CASSGGVSTDTQYF | TGTGCCAGCAGCGGCGGGGTTAGCACAGATACGCAGTATTTT
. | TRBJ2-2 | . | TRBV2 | CASRQTNTGELFF | TGTGCCAGCAGACAGACGAACACCGGGGAGCTGTTTTTT
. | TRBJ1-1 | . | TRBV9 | CASSVVQGRFMNTEAFF | TGTGCCAGCAGCGTAGTACAGGGTAGGTTCATGAACACTGAAGCTTTCTTT
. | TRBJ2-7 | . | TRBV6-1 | CASSDTAGAYEQYF | TGTGCCAGCAGTGATACAGCCGGGGCCTACGAGCAGTACTTC
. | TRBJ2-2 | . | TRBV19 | CASNLGGATGELFF | TGTGCCAGTAACTTAGGAGGGGCCACCGGGGAGCTGTTTTTT
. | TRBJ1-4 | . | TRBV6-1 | CAIEERIGAEKLFF | TGTGCCATCGAGGAGCGGATCGGGGCTGAAAAACTGTTTTTT
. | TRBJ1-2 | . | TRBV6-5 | CASSLRQATFYGYTF | TGTGCCAGCAGTCTTCGACAGGCCACCTTCTATGGCTACACCTTC
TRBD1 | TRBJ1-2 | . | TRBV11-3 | CASSGATGKSYGYTF | TGTGCCAGCAGCGGAGCGACAGGGAAGTCTTATGGCTACACCTTC
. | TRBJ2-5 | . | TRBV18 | CASSVKAGQNQETQYF | TGTGCCAGCAGCGTAAAGGCGGGACAGAACCAAGAGACCCAGTACTTC
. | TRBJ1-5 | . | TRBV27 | CASSIGGFSNQPQHF | TGTGCCAGCAGTATCGGGGGATTTAGCAATCAGCCCCAGCATTTT
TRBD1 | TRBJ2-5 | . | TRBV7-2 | CASSSGQGRETQYF | TGTGCCAGCAGCTCGGGACAGGGCCGAGAGACCCAGTACTTC
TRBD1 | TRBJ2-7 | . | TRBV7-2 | CASSSYGQVYEQYF | TGTGCCAGCAGCTCTTACGGACAGGTCTACGAGCAGTACTTC
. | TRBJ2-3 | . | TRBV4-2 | CASSLVRGTDTQYF | TGTGCCAGCAGCTTAGTAAGAGGCACAGATACGCAGTATTTT
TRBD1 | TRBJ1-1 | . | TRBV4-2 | CASSQGTGVGAEAFF | TGTGCCAGCAGCCAGGGTACAGGGGTGGGGGCTGAAGCTTTCTTT
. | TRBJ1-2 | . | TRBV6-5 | CASSYWGEKGTGYTF | TGTGCCAGCAGTTACTGGGGCGAGAAGGGAACCGGCTACACCTTC
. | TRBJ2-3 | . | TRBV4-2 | CASSRTDTAVSTDTQYF | TGTGCCAGCAGCCGAACGGACACAGCGGTTAGCACAGATACGCAGTATTTT
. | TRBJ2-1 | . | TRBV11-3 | CASSLISGTDEQFF | TGTGCCAGCAGCTTAATTTCGGGGACCGATGAGCAGTTCTTC
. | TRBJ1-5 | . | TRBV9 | CASSAQVNQPQHF | TGTGCCAGCAGCGCGCAGGTTAATCAGCCCCAGCATTTT
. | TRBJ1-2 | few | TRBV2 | CASSDEARDSYGYTF | TGTGCCAGCAGTGATGAGGCCCGCGATAGCTATGGCTACACCTTC